This T cell receptor beta chain was captured by sequencing in a study of T cell responses to AZD1222 COVID-19 vaccine. This CDR3 comprises 12 residues. Germline-derived CDR1 and CDR2 are LNHDA and SQIVND (reference sequence). The ends were cut back, 3 bases at V and 9 bases at J, with 11 bases in the middle. Produced via immunoSEQ multiplex PCR; TCRdb's table is partial and in-frame only. Of about 140,000 clones listed, roughly 90% were seen once; the top ten hold about 2%. The clonotype comes from an adult in good health. The J gene is TRBJ1-1, the V gene TRBV19; D unclear. This sample comprised peripheral blood, obtained on day 0 of AZD1222 vaccination. The CDR3 nucleotides are TGTGCCAGTAGTATTGGTTCCGGGAAAGCTTTCTTT. This encodes CASSIGSGKAFF.